This T cell receptor beta chain was captured in a study of STAT5B mutations in CD4+ large granular lymphocyte leukemia. The study, taken as a whole, reports: Patient CD4-sorted repertoires looked more clonal than healthy CD4+ repertoires, even without putative leukemic clones.

Data came from immunoSEQ multiplex PCR; TCRdb stores just in-frame clones and leaves some out. Of tens of thousands of clones in the sample, about 80% are singletons; the top ten hold roughly 7%. This clone was counted between two and nine times. What it binds is unknown. The V gene's germline CDR1 is KGHSH and CDR2 LQKENI. The V and J ends lost 3 bases and 4 bases, in that order; junction bases with no gene match: 4. The CDR3 runs 14 residues. The rearrangement uses TRBV18 and TRBJ1-1; 8 bases are shared with TRBD1. The source of this sequence is a human donor in good health. The sequenced material came from CD4+ T cells from blood buffy coats. The CDR3 is CASSPDRVGTEAFF. In nucleotides, the CDR3 is TGTGCCAGCTCACCGGACAGGGTCGGCACTGAAGCTTTCTTT.